This TCR beta chain was captured in a study of cytomegalovirus exposure and HLA in healthy donors. Study-wide points: Analyzed later, most CMV-associated TCR beta chains appeared HLA-restricted.

The CDR3 loop spans 13 amino acids. V dropped 3 bases and J dropped 4 bases, with 8 bases sitting between them. The V gene's germline CDR1 is SNHLY and CDR2 FYNNEI. 60 Vbeta and 13 Jbeta primers were used in PCR. The method was immunoSEQ multiplex PCR; TCRdb's version includes in-frame clones alone and lacks a portion of them. Of about 160,000 clones in the sample, around 79% were seen once. This clone was counted a few times. Its cognate antigen is unknown. The gene calls are TRBV2 and TRBJ2-3; possibly TRBD1 for D (5 bases). The sample taken for sequencing was PBMCs. This sequence originates from a man between 45 and 60 years old in good health and CMV-seropositive. The CDR3 loop reads CASSDQGPDTQYF. CDR3 in DNA: TGTGCCAGCAGTGATCAGGGTCCAGATACGCAGTATTTT.